A single sample is the source of the 16 T cell receptor beta chains below, sequenced in a study of CXCR3-negative and CXCR3-positive naive CD8 T cells. Overall study results and limits: CXCR3-positive naive cells had TRB CDR3s that were more hydrophobic than CXCR3-negative naive cells had.

With UMI labels, 5' RACE was used to prepare the TRB cDNA libraries. TCRdb reprocessed the 5' RACE reads; each CDR3 protein has one entry and no DNA is given. Here the sample table reports under 110,000 distinct CDR3 sequences. These receptors' antigens are unknown. Sequencing was performed on naive CXCR3+ CD8+ T cells from blood. The subset here: CD45RO-CCR7+CD27+CD95- naive CD8+ T cells expressing CXCR3 (TNR3+). These receptors originate from a human donor in good health. Some clones in this sample may be carry-over from other donors' samples.

This chain joins TRBV10-1 and TRBJ2-1; with no DNA, the TCRdb D assignment of TRBD1 cannot be verified. The CDR3 spans 12 residues. Looked up from germline, CDR1 is WNHNN and CDR2 is SYGVQD (reference sequence). CDR3 in amino acids: CASSRTGDEQFF.

CDR3 loop: CASSLVIGTSYEQYF. The chain couples TRBV14 to TRBJ2-7; the TCRdb D gene call, TRBD2, has no DNA to confirm it. Germline CDR1 SGHDN, CDR2 FVKESK. The CDR3 extends over 15 amino acids.

The V and J genes are TRBV7-9 and TRBJ2-2; the D gene TCRdb calls, TRBD1, cannot be checked with no DNA. Germline V gene data show CDR1 as SEHNR and CDR2 as FQNEAQ (reference sequence). CDR3 length: 16 residues. This CDR3 is CASTELDRLNTGELFF.

The chain combines TRBV20-1 with TRBJ2-7; TCRdb's D call of TRBD1 is untestable without DNA. The CDR3 consists of 14 residues. Looked up from germline, CDR1 is DFQATT and CDR2 is SNEGSKA (reference sequence). Here the CDR3 reads CSASPGQGTYEQYF.

The chain joins TRBV4-1 to TRBJ2-7. The CDR3 sequence is 15 residues long. Germline CDR1 is MGHRA and CDR2 is YSYEKL. The CDR3 protein is CASSQVAGGSYEQYF.

The chain links TRBV4-1 to TRBJ2-3; the TCRdb D gene call, TRBD2, has no DNA to confirm it. Per germline, CDR1 MGHRA and CDR2 YSYEKL. The CDR3 has 14 residues. The CDR3 reads CASSQERRGDTQYF.

This chain connects TRBV7-3 to TRBJ1-1. CDR1 is SGHTA and CDR2 is FQGTGA in the germline V gene. This CDR3 is built from 14 residues. The CDR3 reads CASSLTPVNTEAFF.

The gene calls are TRBV6-6 and TRBJ2-3; the D call from TCRdb, TRBD2, cannot be confirmed without DNA. Germline CDR1 and CDR2: MNHNY and SVGAGI (reference sequence). The CDR3 runs to 17 residues. CDR3 residues: CASSYSIAGGPANTQYF.

V gene TRBV4-1 combines with J gene TRBJ2-7; TCRdb proposes TRBD1, but this gene call is untestable without DNA. This CDR3 comprises 14 residues. CDR1 is MGHRA and CDR2 is YSYEKL in the germline V gene. This CDR3 is CASSSGTGSYEQYF.

V gene TRBV5-5 combines with J gene TRBJ2-1; the D call of TRBD1 rests on TCRdb alone, since no DNA is present to check it. The length of the CDR3 is 14 residues. Germline CDR1 is SGHKS and CDR2 is YYEKEE (reference sequence). The CDR3 reads CASSLFRENNEQFF.

The chain carries TRBV6-5 and TRBJ2-7. From germline, CDR1 is MNHEY and CDR2 SVGAGI. This CDR3 spans 13 amino acids. The CDR3 reads CASSYSSFYEQYF.

The CDR3 sequence: CASSSVTLYEQYF. The V call is TRBV12-3 or TRBV12-4, the J call TRBJ2-7; absent DNA, TCRdb's TRBD1 call cannot be checked. The CDR3 has 13 amino acids.

The chain combines TRBV4-3 with TRBJ1-1; absent DNA, TCRdb's TRBD1 call cannot be checked. The germline V gene has CDR1 LGHNA and CDR2 YSLEER. This CDR3 contains 14 residues. The CDR3 loop is CASSPGQGEAEAFF.

The J gene is TRBJ2-2, the V gene TRBV7-9; the D gene TCRdb calls, TRBD1, cannot be checked with no DNA. This CDR3 has 15 amino acids. CDR1 is SEHNR, CDR2 FQNEAQ, per germline (reference sequence). The CDR3 loop reads CASSLPGQRSGELFF.

The V call is TRBV9, the J call TRBJ2-1; the TRBD2 assignment by TCRdb is unverifiable without DNA. The CDR3 covers 14 residues. CDR1 and CDR2 from the germline V gene are SGDLS and YYNGEE. The chain's CDR3 is CASGGTSGYNEQFF.

The V call is TRBV7-9, the J call TRBJ2-7; with no DNA, the TCRdb D assignment of TRBD1 cannot be verified. CDR3 length: 15 amino acids. Germline lookup yields CDR1 SEHNR and CDR2 FQNEAQ (reference sequence). The CDR3 protein is CASSSGQGPTYEQYF.